Following are 28 T cell receptor beta chains from one sample sequenced in a study of T cells in Graves' hyperthyroidism and ophthalmopathy (dated by TCRdb to between 2018 and 2021). The library was built by means of multiplex PCR. The reads were generated on an Illumina HiSeq 2000. The TCR beta CDR3 regions were amplified from the RNA transcripts. A first-round RT-PCR of the TCR CDR3 used the HTBI primer set with the Qiagen OneStep RT-PCR kit. TCRdb applied fastp at Q25 and MiXCR to the public reads, then kept only in-frame beta chains. Each CDR3 protein gets just one entry, which takes the most common genes and DNA from the rows behind it. The sample yields under 700,000 distinct CDR3 sequences; about a sixth were counted once. The ten biggest clones cover approximately 18% of the sample. Sequenced input: blood. The receptor set was obtained from a woman younger than 35 with Graves' hyperthyroidism.

This clonotype showed up many times. The rearrangement uses TRBV20-1 and TRBJ2-7, with TRBD1 matching over 8 bases. The CDR3 runs to 16 residues. With 1 base clipped from V and 4 bases from J, the junction kept 12 bases outside the gene matches. From germline, CDR1 is DFQATT and CDR2 SNEGSKA (reference sequence). The CDR3 loop reads CSARGQPWDRPYEQYF. The CDR3 DNA is TGCAGTGCTAGAGGCCAACCGTGGGACAGGCCTTACGAGCAGTACTTC.

CDR3 residues: CASSCIQGEADEKLFF. The CDR3 DNA is TGTGCCAGCAGTTGCATACAGGGGGAAGCGGATGAAAAACTGTTTTTT. The chain combines TRBV6-2 or TRBV6-3 with TRBJ1-4; TRBD1 aligns across 8 bases. CDR1 is MNHEY, CDR2 SVGEGT, per germline. CDR3 length: 16 amino acids. J lost 6 bases, V lost 4 bases, and 10 bases had no gene match.

This clonotype was seen ten or more times. V and J are TRBV5-1 and TRBJ1-6, with TRBD1 matching 7 bases. Germline V lookup: CDR1 SGHRS, CDR2 YFSETQ. With V trimmed by 0 bases and J by 9 bases, 6 bases remained unmatched. The length of the CDR3 is 15 residues. The CDR3 bases are TGCGCCAGCAGCTTGGCTGACAGGGACGGTTCACCCCTCCACTTT. It codes for CASSLADRDGSPLHF.

This clonotype was counted at least ten times. V and J are TRBV20-1 and TRBJ1-1; perhaps TRBD1 as D (6 bases). Germline CDR1 DFQATT, CDR2 SNEGSKA (reference sequence). V dropped 5 bases and J dropped 3 bases, with 16 bases sitting between them. CDR3 size: 14 residues. This chain's CDR3 is CSAGLQGADTEAFF. In DNA, the CDR3 is TGCAGTGCTGGTTTACAGGGAGCTGACACTGAAGCTTTCTTT.

Many counts were recorded for this clonotype. This chain joins TRBV6-1 and TRBJ2-1; 7 bases map to TRBD1. CDR1 is MNHNS and CDR2 is SASEGT in the germline V gene. The CDR3 totals 15 residues. J gave up 5 bases and V 5 bases, and 9 bases lay outside the gene matches. DNA for the CDR3: TGTGCCAGCAGTCCGCCAACACAGGGGAACAATGAGCAGTTCTTC. It yields the protein CASSPPTQGNNEQFF.

This clonotype was recorded at least ten times. In DNA, the CDR3 is TGCAGTGCCATCCGCGGGGGGGCGGGCAATCAGCCCCAGCATTTT. Amino acids: CSAIRGGAGNQPQHF. This rearrangement joins TRBV20-1 to TRBJ1-5, with D possibly matching TRBD1 (6 bases). In germline, CDR1 is DFQATT, CDR2 SNEGSKA (reference sequence). This CDR3 is built from 15 residues. Trimming stripped 6 bases from V and 2 bases from J, with 17 bases between.

This clonotype showed up many times. V usage is TRBV15 and J usage is TRBJ2-7; 9 nucleotides match TRBD2. Germline V lookup: CDR1 LNHNV, CDR2 YYDKDF (reference sequence). This CDR3 comprises 15 residues. After removal of 3 bases from V and 4 bases from J, the junction contained 7 bases not matched to a gene. The CDR3 nucleotides read TGTGCCACCAGCAGGACACGACTAGCGGATTACGAGCAGTACTTC. It encodes CATSRTRLADYEQYF.

The chain links TRBV12-3 or TRBV12-4 to TRBJ2-4; D call uncertain. Between the trimmed V and J ends, which lost 1 base and 1 base, there was a span of 8 bases. CDR3 length: 15 amino acids. CDR3 sequence reads: CASSLVGSAKNIQYF. CDR3 sequence (DNA): TGTGCCAGCAGTTTAGTAGGGTCGGCCAAAAACATTCAGTACTTC.

Worth noting for this clonotype: An end of the junction differs from the germline gene, which may be a read error. The chain joins TRBV24-1 to TRBJ2-1, with 12 bases that match TRBD2. Germline V gene sequence: CDR1 KGHDR, CDR2 SFDVKD. The CDR3 consists of 17 residues. The CDR3 sequence is CAASDPTSGRTYNEQFF. The CDR3, as DNA: TGTGCCGCCAGTGACCCGACTAGCGGGAGAACGTACAATGAGCAGTTCTTC.

There are many counts of this clonotype. The chain joins TRBV6-1 to TRBJ2-5, with D perhaps matching TRBD2 (5 bases). In germline, CDR1 is MNHNS, CDR2 SASEGT. There are 13 residues in the CDR3. V was pared by 5 bases and J by 2 bases, with 9 bases between. This CDR3 is CASSFGEQETQYF. CDR3 sequence (DNA): TGTGCCAGCAGTTTCGGGGAACAAGAGACCCAGTACTTC.

The V call is TRBV6-2 or TRBV6-3, the J call TRBJ1-1; D call uncertain. Trimming left V 2 bases short and J 4 bases short, with 11 bases between. The CDR3 sequence is 14 residues long. Germline V gene lookup returns CDR1 MNHEY and CDR2 SVGEGT. The CDR3 is CASSYPGMSTEAFF. The CDR3 coding sequence is TGTGCCAGCAGTTACCCGGGAATGAGCACTGAAGCTTTCTTT.

This chain uses TRBV11-3 with TRBJ2-3; D gene ambiguous. With 2 bases removed from V and 2 bases from J, the gap between germline ends came to 17 bases. The CDR3 loop spans 17 amino acids. The V gene's germline CDR1 is SGHNT and CDR2 YENEEA. For the CDR3, the DNA is TGTGCCAGCAGCTTAAACTCTTTCGTGACACACACAGATACGCAGTATTTT. Its translation is CASSLNSFVTHTDTQYF.

In its sample, this clonotype was seen many times. The rearrangement links TRBV5-1 to TRBJ2-3; the D is unclear. There are 15 residues in the CDR3. Germline V lookup: CDR1 SGHRS, CDR2 YFSETQ. V lost 0 bases and J lost 2, with 10 bases in between. This chain's CDR3 is CASSLEGSPTDTQYF. The CDR3 nucleotides are TGCGCCAGCAGCTTGGAGGGCAGTCCCACAGATACGCAGTATTTT.

The V and J genes are TRBV27 and TRBJ2-3, with 8 positions matching TRBD1. The CDR3 has 16 residues. V lost 1 base to trimming and J lost 2 bases; unmatched junction nucleotides: 5. The germline V gene encodes CDR1 MNHEY and CDR2 SMNVEV (reference sequence). The CDR3 DNA is TGTGCCAGCAGTTTATTTCAGGGGGCGCCCACAGATACGCAGTATTTT. This sequence encodes CASSLFQGAPTDTQYF.

This clonotype has just a few counts. The CDR3 DNA follows: TGTGCCAGCAGCACAGGGGCGACCATGGGAAACACCATATATTTT. The encoded protein is CASSTGATMGNTIYF. The J gene is TRBJ1-3, the V gene TRBV6-1; 7 bases are a match to TRBD1. The germline V gene has CDR1 MNHNS and CDR2 SASEGT. The CDR3 is 15 amino acids. With V trimmed by 6 bases and J by 4 bases, 9 bases remained unmatched.

This clonotype was seen many times. The chain joins TRBV20-1 to TRBJ2-3; 9 bases are a match to TRBD2. The CDR3 has 14 amino acids. The ends lost 6 bases at V and 1 base at J; junction bases unmatched: 5. From germline, CDR1 is DFQATT and CDR2 SNEGSKA (reference sequence). CDR3 DNA sequence: TGCAGTGCCATACTAGCGGGTCGCACAGATACGCAGTATTTT. It codes for CSAILAGRTDTQYF.

The chain is built from TRBV10-3 and TRBJ2-2; 14 nucleotides align to TRBD2. Per germline, CDR1 ENHRY and CDR2 SYGVKD. V was clipped by 5 bases and J by 2 bases; unmatched bases: 7. The CDR3 has 18 amino acids. The CDR3 coding sequence is TGTGCCATCAGTCCCGGGACTAGCGGGGGATACAACACCGGGGAGCTGTTTTTT. It is translated as CAISPGTSGGYNTGELFF.

The sample holds many counts of this clonotype. The rearrangement joins TRBV29-1 to TRBJ2-5, with TRBD2 matching over 12 bases. Germline V gives CDR1 SQVTM, CDR2 ANQGSEA. The CDR3 spans 13 residues. V gave up 5 bases and J gave up 5 bases; unmatched junction bases: 3. This CDR3 is CSVPSGRVETQYF. CDR3 DNA: TGCAGCGTTCCTAGCGGGAGGGTTGAGACCCAGTACTTC.

This clonotype occurred many times. The chain joins TRBV11-3 to TRBJ2-1; TRBD1 agrees at 7 bases. Germline loops: CDR1 SGHNT, CDR2 YENEEA. CDR3 length: 15 residues. Unmatched junction bases numbered 12, after V lost 7 bases and J lost 6 bases. The DNA for the CDR3 is TGTGCCAGCACCCCGGCCAGGGGGATGTCCAATGAGCAGTTCTTC. This encodes CASTPARGMSNEQFF.

This clonotype was observed a few times. The chain has TRBV3-1 and TRBJ1-2; tentatively, D is TRBD1 (5 bases). Germline assignment: CDR1 LGHDT and CDR2 YNNKEL (reference sequence). Trimming pared 0 bases from V and 1 base from J, leaving 12 bases between. This CDR3 spans 16 amino acids. This CDR3 reads CASSQDGGIINYGYTF. CDR3 nucleotide sequence: TGTGCCAGCAGCCAAGATGGGGGGATAATTAACTATGGCTACACCTTC.

This clonotype has a count of ten or more. The chain employs TRBV3-1 and TRBJ1-5; D is unresolved. V was shortened by 1 base and J by 4 bases, with 14 bases between the two germline ends. Germline V lookup: CDR1 LGHDT, CDR2 YNNKEL (reference sequence). The CDR3 contains 16 residues. The CDR3 loop reads CASSQGIGGWNQPQHF. The CDR3 bases are TGTGCCAGCAGCCAAGGGATTGGCGGGTGGAATCAGCCCCAGCATTTT.

Details on this clonotype: Mismatch with germline at one junction end may stem from a read error. The J gene is TRBJ2-1, the V gene TRBV11-1; D ambiguous. CDR3 length: 16 amino acids. Per germline, CDR1 SGHAT and CDR2 FQDESV (reference sequence). The CDR3 loop is CASSKSNPLSYNEQSF. In DNA, the CDR3 is TGTGCCAGCAGCAAGTCTAACCCACTCTCCTACAATGAGCAGTCCTTC.

The chain is built from TRBV29-1 and TRBJ2-1, with 10 bases matching TRBD1. There are 13 residues in the CDR3. Trimming cost V 6 bases and J 9 bases; bases outside gene matches: 8. Germline loops: CDR1 SQVTM, CDR2 ANQGSEA. The CDR3, as DNA: TGCAGCGTCGACTCGACAGGGGGCGGTGAGCAGTTCTTC. It codes for CSVDSTGGGEQFF.

Ten or more counts support this clonotype. V is TRBV12-3 or TRBV12-4 and J is TRBJ1-5, with 7 bases aligning to TRBD1. V was clipped by 6 bases and J by 3 bases; unmatched bases: 5. The CDR3 spans 14 residues. Here the CDR3 reads CASSTGTANQPQHF. The DNA of the CDR3 is TGTGCCAGCAGCACCGGGACAGCCAATCAGCCCCAGCATTTT.

As regards this clonotype: The CDR3 does not end in the conserved phenylalanine or tryptophan, so this is likely a read error. The chain employs TRBV7-6 and TRBJ2-5, with 7 positions matching TRBD1. There are 14 residues in the CDR3. The germline V gene has CDR1 SGHVS and CDR2 FNYEAQ. Trimming at V came to 4 bases and at J to 1 base, leaving 3 bases not matched to a gene. The CDR3 reads CASSSDRVQETQYY. The CDR3 DNA reads as TGTGCCAGCAGCTCAGACAGGGTCCAAGAGACCCAGTACTAC.

CDR3 protein: CASSGSGGMTDTQYF. CDR3 sequence (DNA): TGTGCCAGCAGCGGATCGGGAGGGATGACAGATACGCAGTATTTT. The rearrangement links TRBV5-4 to TRBJ2-3; TRBD2 matches 8 bases. Looked up from germline, CDR1 is SGHNT and CDR2 is YYREEE (reference sequence). CDR3 length: 15 residues. V lost 4 bases, J lost 3 bases, and 7 bases stayed unmatched.

CDR3 region: CASSLGGGRTEAFF. Written as DNA, the CDR3 is TGTGCCAGCAGCTTAGGCGGGGGCCGAACTGAAGCTTTCTTT. This chain connects TRBV7-2 to TRBJ1-1; a weak D match, TRBD1 (6 bases). V was shortened by 1 base and J by 5 bases, with 11 bases between the two germline ends. CDR1 and CDR2 (germline): SGHTA, FQGNSA. The CDR3 runs to 14 residues.

This clonotype showed up just a few times. V usage is TRBV6-1 and J usage is TRBJ2-7; D perhaps matches TRBD2 (5 bases). The germline V gene has CDR1 MNHNS and CDR2 SASEGT. The CDR3 is made up of 13 amino acids. V was pared by 5 bases and J by 2 bases, with 10 bases between. CDR3 residues: CASSTARAYEQYF. The CDR3 DNA reads as TGTGCCAGCAGTACGGCGAGGGCCTACGAGCAGTACTTC.